The rows below give T cell receptor beta chains drawn from one sample of a study of radiotherapy plus CTLA-4 blockade in lung cancer. TCRdb keeps only in-frame clones here, not all; method: immunoSEQ multiplex PCR. The sample carries more than 40,000 clones, around 86% recorded once. The sequencing used peripheral blood, collected from a patient treated with radiotherapy plus ipilimumab. The receptors originated from a human donor with non-small cell lung cancer who had stable disease on radiotherapy plus ipilimumab. Both conserved end residues are trimmed from each CDR3.

j_call v_call cdr3_aa
TRBJ1-2 TRBV18 ASSPPNEGANYGYT
TRBJ2-1 TRBV7-7 ASSPGLRNEQF
TRBJ1-5 TRBV19 ASRRDRVGKQPQH
TRBJ2-2 TRBV5-1 ASSWGGPNTGELF
TRBJ1-1 TRBV19 ASSPAVAPNSWNTEAF
TRBJ1-5 TRBV21-1 ASSQTIATWHHQPQH
TRBJ2-1 TRBV28 ASSLWGQGANNEQF
TRBJ2-7 TRBV7-9 ASSLVSSNYEQY
TRBJ1-2 TRBV27 ASSELQGRDRYGYT
TRBJ2-7 TRBV11-2 ASSLNRESSYEQY
TRBJ2-3 TRBV28 ASSHNTDTQY
TRBJ2-1 TRBV15 ATSRGSGSYNEQF
TRBJ2-4 TRBV19 ASSSHSDLAKNIQY
TRBJ2-7 TRBV27 ASSLVTGKLSEQY
TRBJ2-1 TRBV30 AWSGLARRLYNEQF
TRBJ2-1 TRBV27 ASSLSLSNEQF
TRBJ1-5 TRBV5-1 ASSLGDRSNQPQH